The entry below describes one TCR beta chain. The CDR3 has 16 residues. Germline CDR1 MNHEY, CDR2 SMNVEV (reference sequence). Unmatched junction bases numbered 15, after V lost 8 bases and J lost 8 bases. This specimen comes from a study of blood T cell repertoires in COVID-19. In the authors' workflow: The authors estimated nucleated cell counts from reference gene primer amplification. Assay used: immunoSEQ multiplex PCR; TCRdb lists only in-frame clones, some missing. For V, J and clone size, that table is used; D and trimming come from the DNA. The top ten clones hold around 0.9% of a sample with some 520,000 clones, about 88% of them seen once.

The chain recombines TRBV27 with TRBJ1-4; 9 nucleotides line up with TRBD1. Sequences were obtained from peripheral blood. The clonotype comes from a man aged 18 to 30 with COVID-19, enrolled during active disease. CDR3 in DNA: TGTGCCAGCTCCTATCTCGGGACAGGGCGGGGAGAAAAACTGTTTTTT. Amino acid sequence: CASSYLGTGRGEKLFF. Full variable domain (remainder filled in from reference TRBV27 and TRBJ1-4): EAQVTQNPRYLITVTGKKLTVTCSQNMNHEYMSWYRQDPGLGLRQIYYSMNVEVTDKGDVPEGYKVSRKEKRNFPLILESPSPNQTSLYFCASSYLGTGRGEKLFFGSGTQLSVL.